These 7 T cell receptor beta chains came from one sample sequenced in a study of shared clonotypes between healthy human individuals. The protocol was immunoSEQ multiplex PCR, while the TCRdb copy is restricted to in-frame clones and leaves out a portion. This sample has 730,000 or so clones, with 60% to 80% found just once. Sequencing was performed on memory CD4+ T cells sorted from blood. Noted subset: CD45RA-negative fraction. These receptors came from a woman aged 25 to 39 in good health.

Regarding this clone: A read error is the likely source, as a far larger clone sits one nucleotide away. Different DNA sequences within this sample yield the same CDR3. CDR3 nucleotides: TGTGCCAGTAGCCAAGATTTCGGGACTGGGGGGAATGAGCAGTTCTTC. It encodes CASSQDFGTGGNEQFF. The chain has TRBV4-2 and TRBJ2-1; D might be TRBD2 (6 bases). The CDR3 sequence is 16 residues long. Germline lookup yields CDR1 LGHNA and CDR2 YNFKEQ.

The chain recombines TRBV7-2 with TRBJ2-7; D might be TRBD1 or TRBD2, each matching 5 bases. The length of the CDR3 is 13 residues. In germline, CDR1 is SGHTA, CDR2 FQGNSA. V shed 5 bases and J shed 3 bases, with 11 bases lying between them. CDR3 residues: CASSHRGGYEQYF. DNA of the CDR3: TGTGCCAGCAGCCATCGGGGCGGCTACGAGCAGTACTTC.

In the case of this clone: This specimen includes other DNA sequences encoding the same CDR3. This sequence joins TRBV5-1 and TRBJ1-3; 7 bases are a match to TRBD1. Germline V gives CDR1 SGHRS, CDR2 YFSETQ. This CDR3 spans 14 amino acids. The ends lost 4 bases at V and 4 bases at J; junction bases unmatched: 5. The CDR3 loop reads CASSLGTEGNTIYF. The CDR3 DNA is TGCGCCAGCAGCCTCGGGACAGAGGGAAACACCATATATTTT.

This clone was counted once. The chain joins TRBV27 to TRBJ2-1, with TRBD2 matching over 8 bases. Germline values: CDR1 MNHEY, CDR2 SMNVEV (reference sequence). The length of the CDR3 is 16 residues. After removal of 4 bases from V and 4 bases from J, the junction contained 9 bases not matched to a gene. The CDR3 spells CASSSLGAGEYNEQFF. Here the CDR3 DNA reads TGTGCCAGCAGTTCTTTGGGAGCGGGAGAATACAATGAGCAGTTCTTC.

The chain is built from TRBV10-3 and TRBJ1-1; D gene uncertain. V lost 6 bases and J 1 base, leaving 9 bases between the germline ends. CDR1 ENHRY and CDR2 SYGVKD come from the germline V gene. The CDR3 length is 13 residues. The CDR3 loop is CAIRETWNTEAFF. The CDR3 nucleotides read TGTGCCATCAGAGAGACGTGGAACACTGAAGCTTTCTTT.

The V gene is TRBV7-2, the J gene TRBJ2-5; D assignment may be TRBD1 or TRBD2 (5 bases each). The CDR3 runs to 13 residues. The ends were cut back, 4 bases at V and 4 bases at J, with 10 bases in the middle. Germline CDR1 is SGHTA and CDR2 is FQGNSA. The CDR3 region has the DNA TGTGCCAGCAGCTGGGGGACCTTAGAGACCCAGTACTTC. Amino acid sequence: CASSWGTLETQYF.

This clone has more than one count but fewer than ten. The chain recombines TRBV7-8 with TRBJ1-2, with no clear D. The V gene's germline CDR1 is SGHVS and CDR2 FQNEAQ. The CDR3 length is 18 residues. V lost 5 bases and J 0 bases, leaving 22 bases between the germline ends. The CDR3, as DNA: TGTGCCAGCAGCCCATTTGAGTGGTACAAGAGAGCTAACTATGGCTACACCTTC. This encodes CASSPFEWYKRANYGYTF.